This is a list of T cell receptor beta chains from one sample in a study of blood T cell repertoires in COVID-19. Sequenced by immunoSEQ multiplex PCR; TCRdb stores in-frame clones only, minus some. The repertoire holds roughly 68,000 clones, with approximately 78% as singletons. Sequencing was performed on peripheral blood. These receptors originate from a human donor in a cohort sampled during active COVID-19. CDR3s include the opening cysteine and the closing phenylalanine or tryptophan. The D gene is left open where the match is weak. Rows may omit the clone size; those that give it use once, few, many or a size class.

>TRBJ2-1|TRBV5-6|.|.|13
CASSLVGSNEQFF
TGTGCCAGCAGCTTGGTCGGGAGCAATGAGCAGTTCTTC
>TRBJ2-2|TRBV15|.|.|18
CATSSDLRDIANTGELFF
TGTGCCACCAGCAGCGACCTCCGGGACATCGCGAACACCGGGGAGCTGTTTTTT
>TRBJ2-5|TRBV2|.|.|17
CASSNPKRAVQEETQYF
TGTGCCAGCTCAAACCCGAAGAGGGCAGTTCAAGAAGAGACCCAGTACTTC
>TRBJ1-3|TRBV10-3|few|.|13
CAIRDSSGNTIYF
TGTGCCATCAGGGACAGCTCTGGAAACACCATATATTTT
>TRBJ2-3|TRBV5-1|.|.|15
CASSGWGHNTDTQYF
TGCGCCAGCAGCGGATGGGGACACAACACAGATACGCAGTATTTT
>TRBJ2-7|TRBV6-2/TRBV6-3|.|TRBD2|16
CASSGTGTSGSAEQYF
TGTGCCAGCAGTGGAACGGGGACTAGCGGGAGTGCCGAGCAGTACTTC
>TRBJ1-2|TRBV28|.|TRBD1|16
CASRQSAGQGAGGYTF
TGTGCCAGCAGGCAGTCAGCGGGGCAGGGGGCTGGAGGCTACACCTTC
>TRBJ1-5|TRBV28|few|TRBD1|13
CATTGVSNQPQHF
TGTGCTACGACAGGGGTCTCCAATCAGCCCCAGCATTTT
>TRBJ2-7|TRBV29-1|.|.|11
CSVGDGYEQYF
TGCAGCGTTGGAGACGGCTACGAGCAGTACTTC
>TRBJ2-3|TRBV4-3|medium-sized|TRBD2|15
CASSLGTSATDTQYF
TGCGCCAGCAGCCTAGGGACTAGCGCGACAGATACGCAGTATTTT
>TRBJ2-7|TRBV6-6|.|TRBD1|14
CASTPGQSSYEQYF
TGTGCCAGCACCCCGGGACAGTCCTCCTACGAGCAGTACTTC
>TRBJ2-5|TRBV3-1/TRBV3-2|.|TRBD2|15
CASKLRGLAEETQYF
TGTGCCAGCAAGTTAAGGGGACTAGCGGAAGAGACCCAGTACTTC
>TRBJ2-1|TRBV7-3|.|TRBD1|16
CASSLSGTGVYNEQFF
TGTGCCAGCAGCTTATCGGGGACAGGGGTTTACAATGAGCAGTTCTTC
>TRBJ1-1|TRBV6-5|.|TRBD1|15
CASNLRDRGDTEAFF
TGTGCCAGCAACCTCCGGGACAGGGGGGACACTGAAGCTTTCTTT
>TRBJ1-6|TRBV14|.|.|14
CASSLYLVNSPLHF
TGTGCCAGCAGCCTTTACTTGGTAAATTCACCCCTCCACTTT
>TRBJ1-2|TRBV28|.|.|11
CASSFSHGYTF
TGTGCCAGCAGTTTTAGCCATGGCTACACCTTC
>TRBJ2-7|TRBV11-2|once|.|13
CASSLSYAREQYF
TGTGCCAGCAGCCTAAGCTACGCTAGGGAGCAGTACTTC
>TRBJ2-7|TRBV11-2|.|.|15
CASSLTDSLSYEQYF
TGTGCCAGCAGCCTAACCGACAGCCTCTCCTACGAGCAGTACTTC
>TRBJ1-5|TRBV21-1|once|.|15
CASSKTGIGNQPQHF
TGTGCCAGCAGCAAAACGGGTATCGGCAATCAGCCCCAGCATTTT
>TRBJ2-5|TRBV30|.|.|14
CALSLGGSGETQYF
TGTGCGTTGAGTCTAGGAGGGTCAGGAGAGACCCAGTACTTC
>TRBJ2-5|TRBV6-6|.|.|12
CASSYGRETQYF
TGTGCCAGCAGTTACGGTCGGGAGACCCAGTACTTC
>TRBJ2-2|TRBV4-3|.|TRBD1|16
CASSHSSPGTGGVVFF
TGCGCCAGCAGCCATTCCTCTCCCGGGACAGGGGGGGTCGTGTTTTTT
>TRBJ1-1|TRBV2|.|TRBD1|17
CASSLPGQVALNTEAFF
TGTGCCAGCAGTCTCCCGGGACAGGTCGCGTTGAACACTGAAGCTTTCTTT
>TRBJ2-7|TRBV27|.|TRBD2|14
CASSLTSGSYEQYF
TGTGCCAGCAGTTTAACTAGCGGCTCCTACGAGCAGTACTTC
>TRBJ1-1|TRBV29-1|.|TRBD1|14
CSVLPPGQDDEAFF
TGCAGCGTGCTACCCCCAGGACAGGATGATGAAGCTTTCTTT
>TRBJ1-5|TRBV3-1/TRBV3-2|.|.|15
CASSQDRKSNQPQHF
TGTGCCAGCAGCCAAGATAGAAAAAGCAATCAGCCCCAGCATTTT
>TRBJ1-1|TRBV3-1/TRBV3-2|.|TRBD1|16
CASSRKGTGSATEAFF
TGTGCCAGCAGTCGAAAAGGGACAGGGTCGGCCACTGAAGCTTTCTTT
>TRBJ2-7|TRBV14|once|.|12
CASSQVPHEQYF
TGTGCCAGCAGCCAAGTTCCTCACGAGCAGTACTTC
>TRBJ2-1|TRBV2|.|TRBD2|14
CASPGTSGSIEQFF
TGTGCCAGCCCTGGGACTAGCGGGAGTATTGAGCAGTTCTTC
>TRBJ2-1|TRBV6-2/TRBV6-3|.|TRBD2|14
CASSYDLGGNEQFF
TGTGCCAGCAGTTACGATCTGGGGGGGAATGAGCAGTTCTTC
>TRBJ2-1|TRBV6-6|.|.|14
CASSYSRVYNEQFF
TGTGCCAGCAGTTACTCGAGGGTCTACAATGAGCAGTTCTTC
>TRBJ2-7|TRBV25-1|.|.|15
CASSGPNIQGREQYF
TGTGCCAGCAGTGGGCCGAACATACAGGGACGCGAGCAGTACTTC